These 32 T cell receptor beta chains were sequenced from one sample in a study of T cell clonality in common variable immunodeficiency. Repertoires were generated with immunoSEQ multiplex PCR, while TCRdb's copy carries only in-frame clones and drops some. This set yields 42,000 or so clones and no singletons; the top ten hold around 1.4%. The sample consisted of peripheral blood mononuclear cells. These receptors originate from a person between 18 and 75 years old in good health.

This clone has at least ten counts. The CDR3 bases that were read are TGTGCCAGCAGCCCACCAGGCGTTACATCTGAG. Its protein is CASSPPGVTSE. The entire CDR3 reads CASSPPGVTSEQFF. This chain joins TRBV7-3 and TRBJ2-1; D ambiguous. Sequencing ends 3 residues short of the CDR3 end; the germline J gene provides the rest. V dropped 5 bases and J dropped 9 bases, with 17 bases sitting between them. The germline CDR1 and CDR2 sequences are SGHTA and FQGTGA. The CDR3 spans 14 residues.

This clone was counted at least ten times. The read ends 3 residues shy of where the CDR3 ends; the end is completed using the germline J gene. The chain links TRBV19 to TRBJ2-2; 8 bases match TRBD1. V shed 5 bases, J shed 2 bases, and the junction held 4 bases outside the gene matches. The CDR3 spans 15 residues. Germline values: CDR1 LNHDA, CDR2 SQIVND (reference sequence). CDR3 bases read: TGTGCCAGTAGTGGGACAGGAATAAACACCGGGGAG. This translates into CASSGTGINTGE. The whole CDR3 sequence reads CASSGTGINTGELFF.

Many counts were recorded for this clone. Germline is not matched at one junction end, which may reflect a read error. Read coverage stops 3 residues before the CDR3 terminus; the germline J gene supplies the remainder. The gene calls are TRBV4-2 and TRBJ2-3, with a possible D match to TRBD2 (6 bases). The V gene's germline CDR1 is LGHNA and CDR2 YNFKEQ. The CDR3 contains 15 residues. The CDR3 protein is CASSQAVADTDTQYF. The CDR3 DNA, read in part, is TGCGCCAGCAGCCAAGCAGTAGCGGACACAGATACG.

This clone was counted many times. The read stops 3 residues short of the end of the CDR3; the missing end is completed from the germline J gene. The chain has TRBV15 and TRBJ2-1; D not resolved. This CDR3 region has 14 residues. V was trimmed by 0 bases and J by 5 bases, leaving 8 bases between them. The germline V gene encodes CDR1 LNHNV and CDR2 YYDKDF (reference sequence). CDR3 sequence: CATSRDGGNNEQFF. The CDR3 bases that were read are TGTGCCACCAGCAGAGATGGCGGAAACAATGAG.

This clone was seen at least ten times. The read terminates 3 residues before the CDR3 end, so the remaining end is supplied by the germline J gene. The V call is TRBV7-9, the J call TRBJ2-7; 8 nucleotides align to TRBD1. V lost 5 bases to trimming and J lost 5 bases; unmatched junction nucleotides: 8. Germline V gene sequence: CDR1 SEHNR, CDR2 FQNEAQ (reference sequence). The CDR3 is made up of 14 amino acids. Incomplete CDR3 DNA: TGTGCCAGCAGCCCACAGGGGGGTGACGACGAG. Protein: CASSPQGGDDE. The CDR3 as a whole reads CASSPQGGDDEQYF. The variable domain in full, completed from reference TRBV7-9 and TRBJ2-7, reads DTGVSQNPRHKITKRGQNVTFRCDPISEHNRLYWYRQTLGQGPEFLTYFQNEAQLEKSRLLSDRFSAERPKGSFSTLEIQRTEQGDSAMYLCASSPQGGDDEQYFGPGTRLTVT.

This clone was seen repeatedly, ten times or more. The read finishes 3 residues shy of the CDR3 end, and the germline J gene is used to complete it. The chain recombines TRBV20-1 with TRBJ2-7; 10 positions match TRBD2. V shed 1 base, J shed 2 bases, and the junction held 2 bases outside the gene matches. Germline CDR1 reads DFQATT; CDR2 reads SNEGSKA (reference sequence). There are 14 residues in the CDR3. The chain's CDR3 is CSARGTSGTYEQYF. The CDR3 bases that were read are TGCAGTGCTAGAGGGACTAGCGGCACCTACGAG.

The sample holds many counts of this clone. The read is 3 residues too short to cover the CDR3 end, so that end is filled in from the germline J gene. The chain combines TRBV20-1 with TRBJ2-3; possible D gene TRBD2, 6 bases. Per germline, CDR1 DFQATT and CDR2 SNEGSKA (reference sequence). The CDR3 covers 15 residues. Trimming took 0 bases from V and 6 from J, leaving 16 bases between them. CDR3 DNA (partial): TGCAGTGCTAGAGAAGGGACTTCGGTCAGGGATACG. Amino acid sequence: CSAREGTSVRDT. From start to end, the CDR3 is CSAREGTSVRDTQYF.

This clone was seen many times. The read gets to within 3 residues of the CDR3 end, and the germline J gene fills in the rest. The rearrangement uses TRBV12-3 or TRBV12-4 and TRBJ2-3; D is unresolved. The CDR3 length is 15 residues. The ends were cut back, 3 bases at V and 1 base at J, with 11 bases in the middle. The CDR3 spells CASSFMNRGTDTQYF. CDR3 bases read: TGTGCCAGCAGTTTTATGAACCGCGGCACAGATACG.

There are many counts of this clone. The sequenced fragment ends 3 residues before the CDR3 boundary, so the rest is inferred from the germline J gene. This chain joins TRBV9 and TRBJ2-3, with 10 bases that match TRBD2. CDR1 and CDR2 (germline): SGDLS, YYNGEE. The CDR3 runs 15 residues. After removal of 0 bases from V and 4 bases from J, the junction contained 2 bases not matched to a gene. Here the CDR3 reads CASSVDLAGADTQYF. The sequenced CDR3 bases are TGTGCCAGCAGCGTAGACCTAGCGGGAGCAGATACG. Full variable domain (missing parts from reference TRBV9 and TRBJ2-3): DSGVTQTPKHLITATGQRVTLRCSPRSGDLSVYWYQQSLDQGLQFLIQYYNGEERAKGNILERFSAQQFPDLHSELNLSSLELGDSALYFCASSVDLAGADTQYFGPGTRLTVL.

This clone showed up many times. The CDR3 end lies 3 residues beyond the end of the read and is filled in from the germline J gene. V is TRBV19 and J is TRBJ2-3; 10 positions match TRBD2. Trimming removed 5 bases from V and 3 bases from J; junction bases left unmatched: 5. The germline V gene has CDR1 LNHDA and CDR2 SQIVND (reference sequence). This CDR3 is 15 amino acids long. Incomplete CDR3 DNA: TGTGCCAGTAGTGAGGCTAGCGGGAGAACAGATACG. It encodes CASSEASGRTDT. The whole CDR3 protein is CASSEASGRTDTQYF.

This clone was observed at least ten times. An end of the junction does not agree with germline; a read error may underlie this. The read stops 3 residues short of the end of the CDR3; the missing end is completed from the germline J gene. V gene TRBV19 combines with J gene TRBJ2-1, with a possible D match to TRBD1 (6 bases). This CDR3 contains 15 residues. Germline assignment: CDR1 LNHDA and CDR2 SQIVND (reference sequence). The sequenced CDR3 bases are TGTGCCAGTAGTGTAGACAGGAGCTCCTACAATGAG. Residues: CASSVDRSSYNE. The full CDR3 protein is CASSVDRSSYNEQFF.

This clone was seen repeatedly, ten times or more. The CDR3 end lies 3 residues beyond the end of the read and is filled in from the germline J gene. V is TRBV5-1 and J is TRBJ1-5, with D perhaps TRBD1 (6 bases). The CDR3 contains 15 residues. V was pared by 4 bases and J by 9 bases, with 20 bases between. In germline, CDR1 is SGHRS, CDR2 YFSETQ. CDR3 region: CASSRWGGPDWPQHF. The sequenced CDR3 bases are TGCGCCAGCAGCCGCTGGGGGGGCCCTGATTGGCCC.

This clone has ten or more counts. The CDR3 goes on 3 residues after the read ends, and that part is filled in from the germline J gene. V is TRBV7-6 and J is TRBJ2-2; 8 bases map to TRBD2. Germline trimming cut 4 bases from V and 1 base from J; bases unmatched to any gene: 5. The V gene's germline CDR1 is SGHVS and CDR2 FNYEAQ. CDR3 size: 16 residues. The CDR3 bases that were read are TGTGCCAGCAGCTCAATAGCGGGGCTGAACACCGGGGAG. Amino acids: CASSSIAGLNTGE. The entire CDR3 protein reads CASSSIAGLNTGELFF.

This clone was seen more than once but under ten times. Partial CDR3 DNA: TGTGCCAGCAGCCCCCTGAGGGGCCGGGAGACC. Protein sequence: CASSPLRGRET. The full-length CDR3 reads as CASSPLRGRETQYF. The chain joins TRBV11-2 to TRBJ2-5; D assignment may be TRBD1 or TRBD2 (5 bases each). The read ends 3 residues early relative to the CDR3; the germline J gene fills the gap. The CDR3 length is 14 residues. V was trimmed by 5 bases and J by 5 bases, leaving 15 bases between them. Germline CDR1 and CDR2: SGHAT and FQNNGV.

This clone was detected ten times or more. Sequence at one end of the junction differs from germline and may be a read error. With the read ending 3 residues before the CDR3 end, the germline J gene is used to fill in that end. The V call is TRBV30, the J call TRBJ1-2; D not resolved. Germline V gives CDR1 GTSNPN, CDR2 SVGIG (reference sequence). This CDR3 contains 11 residues. The CDR3 here is CAGRLHYGYTF. The sequenced part of the CDR3 DNA is TGTGCCGGGAGACTGCACTATGGC.

There are a few counts of this clone. Coverage ceases 3 residues before the CDR3 finishes, and the germline J gene fills in the end. The V call is TRBV30, the J call TRBJ1-2; no clear D. The V gene's germline CDR1 is GTSNPN and CDR2 SVGIG (reference sequence). The CDR3 is 14 residues long. CDR3 region: CAWSVRNSPLDYTF. The sequenced part of the CDR3 DNA is TGTGCCTGGAGTGTACGTAACTCCCCCCTCGAC. Filled out from reference TRBV30 and TRBJ1-2, the complete variable domain reads SQTIHQWPATLVQPVGSPLSLECTVEGTSNPNLYWYRQAAGRGLQLLFYSVGIGQISSEVPQNLSASRPQDRQFILSSKKLLLSDSGFYLCAWSVRNSPLDYTFGSGTRLTVV.

This clone was seen many times. The read finishes 3 residues shy of the CDR3 end, and the germline J gene is used to complete it. The V call is TRBV5-6, the J call TRBJ2-7, with 9 bases fitting TRBD2. The CDR3 runs to 15 residues. Germline trimming cut 0 bases from V and 3 bases from J; bases unmatched to any gene: 4. The V gene's germline CDR1 is SGHDT and CDR2 YYEEEE. CDR3 protein: CASSLGAGGSYEQYF. The DNA read from the CDR3 is TGTGCCAGCAGCTTGGGAGCGGGAGGCAGCTACGAG.

This clone showed up many times. The read gets to within 3 residues of the CDR3 end, and the germline J gene fills in the rest. V gene TRBV20-1 combines with J gene TRBJ2-3; D is unclear. The V and J ends lost 3 bases and 1 base respectively, with 11 bases between them. The CDR3 has 14 amino acids. From germline, CDR1 is DFQATT and CDR2 SNEGSKA (reference sequence). CDR3 loop: CSASAYPGTDTQYF. The covered CDR3 bases are TGCAGTGCTAGCGCCTACCCCGGCACAGATACG.

This clone appeared many times. The read gets to within 3 residues of the CDR3 end, and the germline J gene fills in the rest. The rearrangement links TRBV6-4 to TRBJ2-3, with D perhaps TRBD2 (5 bases). The V gene's germline CDR1 is MRHNA and CDR2 SNTAGT. The CDR3 runs to 17 residues. Trimming removed 0 bases from V and 1 base from J, with 14 bases in between. CDR3 residues: CASSDSSSSGRTDTQYF. CDR3 bases read: TGTGCCAGCAGTGACTCGAGTAGCAGCGGACGCACAGATACG.

In this sample, this clone turned up many times. The read ends 3 residues shy of where the CDR3 ends; the end is completed using the germline J gene. The J gene is TRBJ2-5, the V gene TRBV7-9; 8 positions agree with TRBD2. There are 15 residues in the CDR3. Germline V gives CDR1 SEHNR, CDR2 FQNEAQ (reference sequence). V gave up 2 bases and J gave up 5 bases; unmatched junction bases: 7. The CDR3 sequence is CASSLFGGAAETQYF. The part of the CDR3 DNA that was read is TGTGCCAGCAGCTTATTCGGGGGGGCGGCTGAGACC.

This clone was recorded many times. The read ends 3 residues shy of where the CDR3 ends; the end is completed using the germline J gene. The identical CDR3 is also encoded by other nucleotide sequences in the sample. The chain uses TRBV5-1 and TRBJ2-5; possibly TRBD2 for D (6 bases). CDR3 size: 13 residues. CDR1 and CDR2 (germline): SGHRS, YFSETQ. Trimming left V 2 bases short and J 4 bases short, with 9 bases between. The covered CDR3 bases are TGCGCCAGCAGCTTAAACGGGGGAGAGACC. It codes for CASSLNGGET. Given in full, the CDR3 is CASSLNGGETQYF.

This clone appeared many times. Read coverage stops 3 residues before the CDR3 terminus; the germline J gene supplies the remainder. V usage is TRBV6-1 and J usage is TRBJ2-3; the match to TRBD2 covers 13 bases. Germline V CDR1 and CDR2: MNHNS, SASEGT. This CDR3 spans 16 amino acids. V dropped 4 bases and J dropped 3; count of bases not matched to a gene: 4. Incomplete CDR3 DNA: TGTGCCAGCAGTGCAAGGACTAGCGGGAGAACAGATACG. Amino acid sequence: CASSARTSGRTDT. The CDR3 as a whole reads CASSARTSGRTDTQYF.

This clone was detected ten times or more. The CDR3 end lies 3 residues beyond the end of the read and is filled in from the germline J gene. V gene TRBV30 combines with J gene TRBJ2-1; no reliable D call. This CDR3 region has 15 residues. Germline CDR1 and CDR2: GTSNPN and SVGIG (reference sequence). V was pared by 0 bases and J by 8 bases, with 17 bases between. The sequenced part of the CDR3 DNA is TGTGCCTGGAGTGTATCAGAGCGACCCGGGTATGAG. This codes for CAWSVSERPGYE. From start to end, the CDR3 is CAWSVSERPGYEQFF.

Ten or more counts support this clone. The CDR3 is cut off 3 residues early in the read; its end comes from the germline J gene. This chain links TRBV7-8 with TRBJ2-5; D is possibly TRBD2 (5 bases). Germline CDR1 is SGHVS and CDR2 is FQNEAQ. The CDR3 consists of 16 residues. Between the trimmed V and J ends, which lost 5 bases and 7 bases, there was a span of 23 bases. CDR3 loop: CASSPSGMLAGWTQYF. The sequenced CDR3 bases are TGTGCCAGCAGCCCAAGTGGGATGCTAGCTGGGTGGACC.

To note about this clone: From the germline J gene comes the end of the CDR3, since the read stops 3 residues before it. V gene TRBV29-1 combines with J gene TRBJ2-3; maybe TRBD1 (5 bases). The length of the CDR3 is 13 residues. The germline V gene has CDR1 SQVTM and CDR2 ANQGSEA. The CDR3 bases that were read are TGCAGCGTTGAATTTTCAGGGAAAGAGACG. This encodes CSVEFSGKET. The whole CDR3 region reads CSVEFSGKETQYF.

This clone was picked up many times. The junction departs from germline at one end; a sequencing error may be responsible. The read falls 3 residues short of the CDR3 end, and the missing part is taken from the germline J gene. The chain has TRBV10-3 and TRBJ2-1; TRBD2 matches 9 bases. In germline, CDR1 is ENHRY, CDR2 SYGVKD. The CDR3 contains 17 residues. CDR3 amino acids: CAISEAVAGASHNEQFF. The CDR3 bases that were read are TGTGCCATCAGTGAGGCGGTAGCGGGGGCCTCCCACAATGAG.

This clone came up many times. Read data end 3 residues before the CDR3 end; the end is taken from the germline J gene. The chain links TRBV20-1 to TRBJ1-5; the D gene is possibly TRBD1 (6 bases). The V end lost 0 bases, the J end lost 0 bases, and 12 bases lay between the germline ends. The germline V gene encodes CDR1 DFQATT and CDR2 SNEGSKA (reference sequence). This CDR3 is built from 16 residues. The sequenced part of the CDR3 DNA is TGCAGTGCTAGAGAAACACAGGGAGGTAGCAATCAGCCC. It yields the protein CSARETQGGSNQP. The complete CDR3 sequence is CSARETQGGSNQPQHF.

This clone showed up many times. The read is 3 residues too short to cover the CDR3 end, so that end is filled in from the germline J gene. The chain employs TRBV4-2 and TRBJ2-4; 8 nucleotides agree with TRBD1. The germline gives CDR1 LGHNA, CDR2 YNFKEQ. J gave up 9 bases and V 0 bases, and 19 bases lay outside the gene matches. CDR3 length equals 19 residues. Partial CDR3 DNA: TGTGCCAGCAGCCAAGAGGGGGATGACGCCGGGACAGGACGGATCATT. This gives the protein CASSQEGDDAGTGRII. The whole CDR3 region reads CASSQEGDDAGTGRIIQYF.

At least ten counts were recorded for this clone. The read falls 3 residues short of the CDR3 end, and the missing part is taken from the germline J gene. The chain has TRBV11-2 and TRBJ2-2; D uncertain. CDR3 length equals 14 residues. Germline V gene sequence: CDR1 SGHAT, CDR2 FQNNGV. Trimming removed 2 bases at V and 7 bases at J, with 11 bases between. The CDR3 region is CASSLYVTVGELFF. The part of the CDR3 DNA that was read is TGTGCCAGCAGCTTATATGTTACGGTCGGGGAG.

This clone has a count of ten or more. The CDR3 extends 3 residues past the end of the read, so its final part is completed from the germline J gene. The chain recombines TRBV5-4 with TRBJ2-3; 9 bases fit TRBD2. V was clipped by 4 bases and J by 5 bases; unmatched bases: 8. Looked up from germline, CDR1 is SGHNT and CDR2 is YYREEE (reference sequence). This CDR3 spans 15 amino acids. The sequenced part of the CDR3 DNA is TGTGCCAGCAGCGCAGGACTAGCGACTAAAGATACG. Translation: CASSAGLATKDT. The entire CDR3 protein reads CASSAGLATKDTQYF.

This clone was counted many times. Read sequence stops 3 residues before the CDR3 end, and the germline J gene provides the missing end. The rearrangement joins TRBV4-1 to TRBJ2-7; D gene uncertain. Trimming cost V 1 base and J 0 bases, with 4 bases left between them. This CDR3 region has 13 residues. Germline V gene lookup returns CDR1 MGHRA and CDR2 YSYEKL. CDR3 region: CASSQGASYEQYF. Partial CDR3 DNA: TGCGCCAGCAGCCAAGGGGCCTCCTACGAG.

This clone was recorded many times. The CDR3 end is not reached by the read, which stops 3 residues before it; the germline J gene fills it in. The rearrangement joins TRBV20-1 to TRBJ2-5; 7 bases map to TRBD2. V lost 3 bases, J lost 2 bases, and 9 bases stayed unmatched. Germline V gene data show CDR1 as DFQATT and CDR2 as SNEGSKA (reference sequence). The CDR3 is 15 amino acids. The sequenced CDR3 bases are TGCAGTGCTAGTGCGGGGGACTGGGAACAAGAGACC. This gives the protein CSASAGDWEQET. The CDR3 in full is CSASAGDWEQETQYF.